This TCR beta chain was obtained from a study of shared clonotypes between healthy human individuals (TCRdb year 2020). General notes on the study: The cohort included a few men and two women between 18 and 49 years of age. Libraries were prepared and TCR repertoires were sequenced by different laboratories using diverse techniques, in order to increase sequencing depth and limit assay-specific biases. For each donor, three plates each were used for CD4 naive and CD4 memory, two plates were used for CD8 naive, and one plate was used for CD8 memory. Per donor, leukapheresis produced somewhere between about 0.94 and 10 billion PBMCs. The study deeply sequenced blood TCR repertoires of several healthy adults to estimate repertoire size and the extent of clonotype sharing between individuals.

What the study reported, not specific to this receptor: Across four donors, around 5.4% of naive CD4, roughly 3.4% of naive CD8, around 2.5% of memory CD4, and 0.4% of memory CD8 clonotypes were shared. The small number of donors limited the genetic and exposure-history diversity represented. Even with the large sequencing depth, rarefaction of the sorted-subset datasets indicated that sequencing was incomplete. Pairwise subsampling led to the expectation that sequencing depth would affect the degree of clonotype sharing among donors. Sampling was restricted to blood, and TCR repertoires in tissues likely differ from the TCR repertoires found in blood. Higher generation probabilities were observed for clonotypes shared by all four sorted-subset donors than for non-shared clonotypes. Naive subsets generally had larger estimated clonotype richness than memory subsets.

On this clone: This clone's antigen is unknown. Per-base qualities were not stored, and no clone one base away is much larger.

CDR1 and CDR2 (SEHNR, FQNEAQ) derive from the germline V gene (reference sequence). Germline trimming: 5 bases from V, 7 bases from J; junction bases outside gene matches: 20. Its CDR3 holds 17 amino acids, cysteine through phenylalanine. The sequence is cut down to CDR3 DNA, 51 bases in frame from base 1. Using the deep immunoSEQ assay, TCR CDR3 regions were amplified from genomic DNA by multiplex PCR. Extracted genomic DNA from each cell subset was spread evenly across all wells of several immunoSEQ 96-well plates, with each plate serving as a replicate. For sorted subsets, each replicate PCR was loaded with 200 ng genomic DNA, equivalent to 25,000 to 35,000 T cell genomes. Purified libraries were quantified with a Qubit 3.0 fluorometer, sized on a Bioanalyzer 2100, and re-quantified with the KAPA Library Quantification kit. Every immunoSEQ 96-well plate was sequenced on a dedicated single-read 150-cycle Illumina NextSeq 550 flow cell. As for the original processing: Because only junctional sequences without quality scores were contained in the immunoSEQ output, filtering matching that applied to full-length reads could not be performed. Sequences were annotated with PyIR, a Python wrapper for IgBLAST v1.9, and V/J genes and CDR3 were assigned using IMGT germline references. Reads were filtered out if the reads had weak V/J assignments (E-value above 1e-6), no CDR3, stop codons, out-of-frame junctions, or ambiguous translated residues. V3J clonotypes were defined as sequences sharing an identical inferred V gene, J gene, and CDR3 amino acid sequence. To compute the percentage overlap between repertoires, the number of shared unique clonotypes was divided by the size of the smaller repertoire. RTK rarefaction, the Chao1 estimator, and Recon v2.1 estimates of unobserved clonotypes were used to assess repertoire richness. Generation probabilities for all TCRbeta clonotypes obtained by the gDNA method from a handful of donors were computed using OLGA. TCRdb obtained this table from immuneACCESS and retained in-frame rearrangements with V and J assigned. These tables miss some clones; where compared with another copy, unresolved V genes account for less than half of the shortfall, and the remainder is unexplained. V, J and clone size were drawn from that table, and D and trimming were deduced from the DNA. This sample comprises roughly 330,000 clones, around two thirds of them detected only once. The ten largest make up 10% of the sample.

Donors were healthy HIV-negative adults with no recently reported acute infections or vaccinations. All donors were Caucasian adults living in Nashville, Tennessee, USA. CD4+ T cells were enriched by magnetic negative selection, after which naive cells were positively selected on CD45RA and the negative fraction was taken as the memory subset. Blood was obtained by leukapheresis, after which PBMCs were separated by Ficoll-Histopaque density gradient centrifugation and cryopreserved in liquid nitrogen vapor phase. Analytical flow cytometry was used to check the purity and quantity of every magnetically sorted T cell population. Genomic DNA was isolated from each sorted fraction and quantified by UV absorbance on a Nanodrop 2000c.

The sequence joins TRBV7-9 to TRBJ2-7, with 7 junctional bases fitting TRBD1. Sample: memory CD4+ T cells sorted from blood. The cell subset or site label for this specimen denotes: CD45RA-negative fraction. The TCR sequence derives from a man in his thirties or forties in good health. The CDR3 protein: CASSHPRQGSQGREQYF. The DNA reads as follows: TGTGCCAGCAGCCACCCAAGACAGGGTTCCCAGGGTAGGGAGCAGTACTTC.